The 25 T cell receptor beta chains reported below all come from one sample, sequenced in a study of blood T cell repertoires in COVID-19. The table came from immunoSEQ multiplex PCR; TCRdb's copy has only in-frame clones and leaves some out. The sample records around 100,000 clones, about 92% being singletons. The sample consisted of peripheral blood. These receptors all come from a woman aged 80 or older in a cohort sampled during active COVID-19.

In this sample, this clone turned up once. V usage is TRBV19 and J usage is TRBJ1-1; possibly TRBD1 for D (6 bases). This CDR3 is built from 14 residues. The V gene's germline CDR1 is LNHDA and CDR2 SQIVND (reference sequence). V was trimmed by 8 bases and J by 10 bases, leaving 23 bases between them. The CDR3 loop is CASDQIGGVSRAFF. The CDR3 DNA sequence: TGTGCCAGTGATCAGATAGGGGGAGTGAGTCGAGCTTTCTTT.

CDR3 in amino acids: CASSHALGQGKDEQYF. The CDR3 coding sequence is TGTGCCAGCAGCCATGCCCTAGGACAGGGCAAGGACGAGCAGTACTTC. This chain joins TRBV3-1 (or the pseudogene TRBV3-2) and TRBJ2-7, with 8 nucleotides matching TRBD1. The CDR3 totals 16 residues. V lost 3 bases, J lost 5 bases, and 12 bases stayed unmatched. From germline, CDR1 is LGHDT and CDR2 YNNKEL (reference sequence).

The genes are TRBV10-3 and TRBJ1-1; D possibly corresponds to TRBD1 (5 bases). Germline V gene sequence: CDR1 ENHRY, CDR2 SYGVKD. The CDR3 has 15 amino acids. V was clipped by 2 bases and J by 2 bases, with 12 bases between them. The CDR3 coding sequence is TGTGCCATCAGTGAGCCCGGGGGGGAAAACACTGAAGCTTTCTTT. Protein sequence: CAISEPGGENTEAFF.

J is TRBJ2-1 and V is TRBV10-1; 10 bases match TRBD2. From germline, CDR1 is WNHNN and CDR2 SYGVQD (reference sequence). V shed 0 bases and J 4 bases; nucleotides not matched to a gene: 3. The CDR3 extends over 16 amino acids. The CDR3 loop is CASSESATSGYNEQFF. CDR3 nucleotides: TGCGCCAGCAGTGAGTCTGCGACTAGCGGGTACAATGAGCAGTTCTTC.

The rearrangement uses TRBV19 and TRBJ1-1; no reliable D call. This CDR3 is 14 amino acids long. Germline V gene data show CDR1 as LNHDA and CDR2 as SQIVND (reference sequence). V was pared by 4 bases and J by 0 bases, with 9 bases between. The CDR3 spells CASSTQVLNTEAFF. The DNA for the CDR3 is TGTGCCAGTAGTACCCAGGTGTTGAACACTGAAGCTTTCTTT.

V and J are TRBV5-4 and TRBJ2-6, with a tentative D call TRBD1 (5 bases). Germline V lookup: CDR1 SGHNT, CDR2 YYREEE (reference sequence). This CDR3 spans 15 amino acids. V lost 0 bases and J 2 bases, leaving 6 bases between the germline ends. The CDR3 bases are TGTGCCAGCAGCTTGGAGGACACTGGGGCCAACGTCCTGACTTTC. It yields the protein CASSLEDTGANVLTF.

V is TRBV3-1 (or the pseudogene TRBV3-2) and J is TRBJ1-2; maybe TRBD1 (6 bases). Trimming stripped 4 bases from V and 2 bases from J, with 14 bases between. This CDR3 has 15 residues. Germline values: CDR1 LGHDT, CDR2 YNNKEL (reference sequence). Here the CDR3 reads CASSPSLGQNYGYTF. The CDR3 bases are TGTGCCAGCAGCCCGAGTCTAGGACAGAACTATGGCTACACCTTC.

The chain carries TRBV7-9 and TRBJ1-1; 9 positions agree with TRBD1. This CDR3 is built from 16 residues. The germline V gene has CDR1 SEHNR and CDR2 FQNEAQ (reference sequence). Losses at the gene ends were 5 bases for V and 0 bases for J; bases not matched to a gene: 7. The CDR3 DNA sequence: TGTGCCAGCAGCCGGGACAGGGCGGGTATGAACACTGAAGCTTTCTTT. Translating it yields CASSRDRAGMNTEAFF. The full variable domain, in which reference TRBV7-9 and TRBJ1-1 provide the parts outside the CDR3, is DTGVSQNPRHKITKRGQNVTFRCDPISEHNRLYWYRQTLGQGPEFLTYFQNEAQLEKSRLLSDRFSAERPKGSFSTLEIQRTEQGDSAMYLCASSRDRAGMNTEAFFGQGTRLTVV.

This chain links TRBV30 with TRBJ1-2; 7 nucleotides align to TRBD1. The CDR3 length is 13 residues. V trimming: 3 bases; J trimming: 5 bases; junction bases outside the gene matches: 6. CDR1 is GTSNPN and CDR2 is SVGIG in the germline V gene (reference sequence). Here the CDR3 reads CAWSMGQTYGYTF. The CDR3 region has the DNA TGTGCCTGGAGCATGGGACAGACTTATGGCTACACCTTC.

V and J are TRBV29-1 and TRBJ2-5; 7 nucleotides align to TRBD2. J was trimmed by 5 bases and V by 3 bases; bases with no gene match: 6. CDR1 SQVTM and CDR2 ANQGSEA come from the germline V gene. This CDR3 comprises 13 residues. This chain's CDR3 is CSVDTSARETQYF. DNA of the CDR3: TGCAGCGTTGATACTAGCGCACGGGAGACCCAGTACTTC.

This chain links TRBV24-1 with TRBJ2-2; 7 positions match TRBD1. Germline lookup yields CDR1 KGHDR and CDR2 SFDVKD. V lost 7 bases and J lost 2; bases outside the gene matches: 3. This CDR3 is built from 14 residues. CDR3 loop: CATRGTENTGELFF. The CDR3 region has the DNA TGTGCCACCAGGGGGACAGAAAACACCGGGGAGCTGTTTTTT.

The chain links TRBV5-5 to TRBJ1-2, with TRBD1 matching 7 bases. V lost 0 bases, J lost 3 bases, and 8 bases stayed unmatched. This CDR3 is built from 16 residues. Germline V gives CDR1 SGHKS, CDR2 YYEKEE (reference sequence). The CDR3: CASSLEGRQGYYGYTF. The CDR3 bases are TGTGCCAGCAGCTTGGAGGGCAGACAGGGATACTATGGCTACACCTTC.

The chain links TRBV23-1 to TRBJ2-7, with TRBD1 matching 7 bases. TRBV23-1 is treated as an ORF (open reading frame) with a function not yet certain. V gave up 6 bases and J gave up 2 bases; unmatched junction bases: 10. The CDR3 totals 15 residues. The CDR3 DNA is TGCGCCAGCAGCCCCGACCCAGACAGGGCCTACGAGCAGTACTTC. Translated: CASSPDPDRAYEQYF.

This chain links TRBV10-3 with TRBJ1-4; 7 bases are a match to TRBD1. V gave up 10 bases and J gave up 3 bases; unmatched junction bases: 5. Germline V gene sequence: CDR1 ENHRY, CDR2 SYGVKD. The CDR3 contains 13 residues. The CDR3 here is CATLQGANEKLFF. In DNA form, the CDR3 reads TGTGCCACGCTCCAGGGGGCTAATGAAAAACTGTTTTTT.

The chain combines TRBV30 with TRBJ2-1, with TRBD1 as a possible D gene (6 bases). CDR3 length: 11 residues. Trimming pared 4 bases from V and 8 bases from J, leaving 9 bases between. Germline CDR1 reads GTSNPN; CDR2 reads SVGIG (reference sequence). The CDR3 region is CAWNRAHEQFF. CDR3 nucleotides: TGTGCCTGGAACAGGGCCCATGAGCAGTTCTTC. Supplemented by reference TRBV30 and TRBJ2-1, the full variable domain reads SQTIHQWPATLVQPVGSPLSLECTVEGTSNPNLYWYRQAAGRGLQLLFYSVGIGQISSEVPQNLSASRPQDRQFILSSKKLLLSDSGFYLCAWNRAHEQFFGPGTRLTVL.

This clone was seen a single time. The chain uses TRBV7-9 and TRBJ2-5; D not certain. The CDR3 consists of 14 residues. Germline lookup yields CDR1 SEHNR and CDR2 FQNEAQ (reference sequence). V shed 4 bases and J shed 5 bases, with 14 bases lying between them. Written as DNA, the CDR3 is TGTGCCAGCAGCTCCTCTTTCGCCGGGGAGACCCAGTACTTC. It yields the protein CASSSSFAGETQYF. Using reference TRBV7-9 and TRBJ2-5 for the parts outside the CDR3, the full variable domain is DTGVSQNPRHKITKRGQNVTFRCDPISEHNRLYWYRQTLGQGPEFLTYFQNEAQLEKSRLLSDRFSAERPKGSFSTLEIQRTEQGDSAMYLCASSSSFAGETQYFGPGTRLLVL.

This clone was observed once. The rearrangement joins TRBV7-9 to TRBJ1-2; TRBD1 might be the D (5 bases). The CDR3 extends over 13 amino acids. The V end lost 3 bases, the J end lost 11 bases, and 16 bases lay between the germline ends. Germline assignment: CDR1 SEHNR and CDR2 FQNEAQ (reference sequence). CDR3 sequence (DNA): TGTGCCAGCAGCTTGAAGGACACCTCGGATTACACCTTC. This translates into CASSLKDTSDYTF.

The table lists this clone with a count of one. The CDR3 loop is CASSRGAREGEYF. DNA of the CDR3: TGTGCCAGCAGCCGAGGCGCGCGGGAAGGGGAGTACTTC. V gene TRBV11-2 combines with J gene TRBJ2-7; TRBD2 is a possible D gene (6 bases). With 5 bases removed from V and 11 bases from J, the gap between germline ends came to 19 bases. Germline V gene data show CDR1 as SGHAT and CDR2 as FQNNGV. The CDR3 spans 13 residues.

The CDR3 spells CASQKAGGSSSYNEQFF. In nucleotides, the CDR3 is TGCGCCAGCCAAAAAGCGGGGGGCTCAAGCTCCTACAATGAGCAGTTCTTC. V usage is TRBV10-2 and J usage is TRBJ2-1, with 9 positions matching TRBD2. Germline V gene sequence: CDR1 WSHSY, CDR2 SAAADI. The V and J ends lost 8 bases and 0 bases, in that order; junction bases with no gene match: 11. The CDR3 loop spans 17 amino acids.

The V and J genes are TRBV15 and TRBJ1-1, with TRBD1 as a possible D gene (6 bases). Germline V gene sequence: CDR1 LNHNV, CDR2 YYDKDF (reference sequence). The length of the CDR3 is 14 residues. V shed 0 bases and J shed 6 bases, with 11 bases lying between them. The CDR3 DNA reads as TGTGCCACCAGCAGAGATGGGGGGGCTGCTGAAGCTTTCTTT. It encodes CATSRDGGAAEAFF.

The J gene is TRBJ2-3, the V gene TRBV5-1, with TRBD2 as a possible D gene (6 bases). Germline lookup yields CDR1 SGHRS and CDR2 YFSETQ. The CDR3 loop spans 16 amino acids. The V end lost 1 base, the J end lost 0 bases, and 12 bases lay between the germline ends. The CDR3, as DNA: TGCGCCAGCAGCTTGAACGGAGGGGCTAGCACAGATACGCAGTATTTT. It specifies CASSLNGGASTDTQYF.

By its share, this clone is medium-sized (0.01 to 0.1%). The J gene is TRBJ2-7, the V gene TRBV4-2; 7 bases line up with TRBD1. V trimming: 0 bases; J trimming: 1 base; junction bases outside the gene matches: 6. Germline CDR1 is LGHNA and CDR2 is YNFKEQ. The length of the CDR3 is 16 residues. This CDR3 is CASSQEGTAPSYEQYF. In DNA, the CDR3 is TGTGCCAGCAGCCAAGAAGGGACAGCTCCATCCTACGAGCAGTACTTC.

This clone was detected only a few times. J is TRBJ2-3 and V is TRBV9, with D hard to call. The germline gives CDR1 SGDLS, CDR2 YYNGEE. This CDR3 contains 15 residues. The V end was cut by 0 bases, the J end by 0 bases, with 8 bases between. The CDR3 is CASSVGHLSTDTQYF. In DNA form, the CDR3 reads TGTGCCAGCAGCGTAGGACACTTGAGCACAGATACGCAGTATTTT.

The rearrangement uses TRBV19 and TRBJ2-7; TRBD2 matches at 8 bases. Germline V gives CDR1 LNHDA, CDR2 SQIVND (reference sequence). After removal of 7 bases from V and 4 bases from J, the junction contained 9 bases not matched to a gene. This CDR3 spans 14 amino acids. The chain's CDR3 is CASKRGGGGYEQYF. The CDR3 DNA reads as TGTGCCAGTAAACGGGGGGGCGGTGGATACGAGCAGTACTTC. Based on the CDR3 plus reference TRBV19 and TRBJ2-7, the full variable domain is DGGITQSPKYLFRKEGQNVTLSCEQNLNHDAMYWYRQDPGQGLRLIYYSQIVNDFQKGDIAEGYSVSREKKESFPLTVTSAQKNPTAFYLCASKRGGGGYEQYFGPGTRLTVT.

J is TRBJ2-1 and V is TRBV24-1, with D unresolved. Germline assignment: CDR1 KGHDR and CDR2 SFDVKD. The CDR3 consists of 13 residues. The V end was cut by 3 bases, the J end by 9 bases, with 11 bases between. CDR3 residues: CATSDPNPGEQFF. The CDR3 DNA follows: TGTGCCACCAGTGATCCTAACCCGGGTGAGCAGTTCTTC.